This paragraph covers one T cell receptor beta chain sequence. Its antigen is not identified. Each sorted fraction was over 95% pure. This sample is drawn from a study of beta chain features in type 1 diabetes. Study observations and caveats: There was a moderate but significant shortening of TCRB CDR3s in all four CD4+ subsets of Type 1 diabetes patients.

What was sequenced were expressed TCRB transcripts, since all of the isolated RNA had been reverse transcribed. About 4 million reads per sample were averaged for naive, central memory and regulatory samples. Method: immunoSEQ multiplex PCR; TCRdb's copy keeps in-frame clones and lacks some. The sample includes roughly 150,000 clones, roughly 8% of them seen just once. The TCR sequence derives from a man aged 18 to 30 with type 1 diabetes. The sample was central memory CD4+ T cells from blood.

The CDR3 loop is CASSYLSDTGETQYF. The CDR3, as DNA: TGTGCCAGCAGTTACCTCAGCGATACCGGAGAGACCCAGTACTTC. The rearrangement uses TRBV6-5 and TRBJ2-5, with D hard to call. V lost 2 bases and J 4 bases, leaving 14 bases between the germline ends. The CDR3 is 15 residues long. CDR1 and CDR2 from the germline V gene are MNHEY and SVGAGI.